This T cell receptor beta chain is drawn from a study of blood T cell repertoires in COVID-19. Here immunoSEQ multiplex PCR was the method, and the copy in TCRdb shows in-frame clones only, minus some. Of about 80,000 clones listed, around 78% are singletons. The CDR3 covers 13 residues. V dropped 5 bases and J dropped 4 bases, with 9 bases sitting between them. Sequenced input: peripheral blood. The V and J genes are TRBV12-3 or TRBV12-4 and TRBJ1-5, with D maybe TRBD1 (6 bases). This receptor was taken from a human donor in a cohort sampled during active COVID-19. For the CDR3, the DNA is TGTGCCAGCAGTACAGGGTGGAATCAGCCCCAGCATTTT. As protein: CASSTGWNQPQHF.